The next 8 T cell receptor beta chains were all read from a single sample in a study of human T cells and chemical hapten exposure. Each CDR3 protein is one row after TCRdb ran MiXCR on the RACE reads. The sample lists approximately 90,000 distinct CDR3 sequences; over 8% were seen once. The time point here: healthy volunteer bleed at 2 weeks. Sequencing started from total RNA isolated from unfractionated whole blood. The material sequenced was whole blood. The receptors derive from a female donor in good health. Some clones in this sample may be carry-over from other donors' samples.

This clonotype was seen a handful of times. This chain connects TRBV6-5 to TRBJ1-1; possibly TRBD1 for D (5 bases). The V end lost 8 bases, the J end lost 3 bases, and 25 bases lay between the germline ends. From germline, CDR1 is MNHEY and CDR2 SVGAGI. This CDR3 spans 17 amino acids. The CDR3 nucleotides read TGTGCCAGCTACGGTTGGGGCGTGGATAGCATGGACACTGAAGCTTTCTTT. Its translation is CASYGWGVDSMDTEAFF.

This chain uses TRBV28 with TRBJ2-7; TRBD1 agrees at 10 bases. CDR3 size: 13 residues. The germline V gene encodes CDR1 MDHEN and CDR2 SYDVKM. V shed 6 bases and J 6 bases; nucleotides not matched to a gene: 5. In DNA form, the CDR3 reads TGTGCCAGCAGCCGAGGACAGGGGGTCGAGCAGTACTTC. This encodes CASSRGQGVEQYF.

The chain links TRBV7-2 to TRBJ2-7; 9 bases fit TRBD1. With 2 bases clipped from V and 7 bases from J, the junction kept 6 bases outside the gene matches. CDR3 length: 14 residues. Germline V gives CDR1 SGHTA, CDR2 FQGNSA. Here the CDR3 reads CASSLSQGAREQYF. The CDR3 coding sequence is TGTGCCAGCAGCTTATCACAGGGGGCGCGTGAGCAGTACTTC.

The chain employs TRBV28 and TRBJ1-5; the match to TRBD1 covers 9 bases. The CDR3 is 15 amino acids. Looked up from germline, CDR1 is MDHEN and CDR2 is SYDVKM. Germline trimming cut 6 bases from V and 4 bases from J; bases unmatched to any gene: 7. CDR3 sequence reads: CASRYRDRDNQPQHF. In DNA form, the CDR3 reads TGTGCCAGCAGATACCGGGACAGGGATAATCAGCCCCAGCATTTT.

This clonotype was detected only a few times. This rearrangement joins TRBV5-1 to TRBJ2-3; D tentatively reads TRBD1 or TRBD2 (5 bases each). Germline CDR1 and CDR2: SGHRS and YFSETQ. The CDR3 loop spans 14 amino acids. Deletions cut 3 bases from V and 8 bases from J, with 16 bases between. The chain's CDR3 is CASSSDIGAGTQYF. Written as DNA, the CDR3 is TGCGCCAGCAGCTCGGATATCGGGGCAGGTACGCAGTATTTT.

This clonotype was found a few times. V usage is TRBV28 and J usage is TRBJ1-4, with 10 bases that match TRBD1. This CDR3 is built from 17 residues. Losses at the gene ends were 8 bases for V and 1 base for J; bases not matched to a gene: 10. The germline V gene has CDR1 MDHEN and CDR2 SYDVKM. The CDR3 coding sequence is TGTGCCAGCGGACTTGACAGGGGGCGATTAACTAATGAAAAACTGTTTTTT. This gives the protein CASGLDRGRLTNEKLFF.

This clonotype has at least ten counts. This chain connects TRBV29-1 to TRBJ2-2, with D possibly matching TRBD1 (6 bases). V was clipped by 8 bases and J by 6 bases, with 10 bases between them. The V gene's germline CDR1 is SQVTM and CDR2 ANQGSEA. This CDR3 has 11 amino acids. The CDR3 loop is CSTQGAGELFF. In DNA, the CDR3 is TGCAGCACACAGGGAGCCGGGGAGCTGTTTTTT.

Details on this clonotype: A much larger clone sits a single nucleotide away, making a read error possible. The J gene is TRBJ2-6, the V gene TRBV28, with D maybe TRBD2 (6 bases). Per the germline V gene, CDR1 is MDHEN and CDR2 is SYDVKM. The CDR3 is 18 amino acids. In DNA, the CDR3 is TGTGCCAGCAGTCCTCCGATTGGGGCGGGATCTGGGGCCAACGCCCTGACTTTC. Translated: CASSPPIGAGSGANALTF.